One and the same sample provided the 32 T cell receptor beta chains below, sequenced in a study of blood T cell repertoires in COVID-19. Method: immunoSEQ multiplex PCR; TCRdb's copy keeps in-frame clones and lacks some. The sample has about 200,000 clones; 80% to 85% are singletons. The sample taken for sequencing was PBMCs or T cells enriched from blood (not recorded which). These TCRs come from a man aged 35-49 years who had recovered from COVID-19.

The CDR3 loop reads CASSDSGGNGYTF. CDR3 DNA sequence: TGTGCCAGCAGTGATTCGGGGGGAAATGGCTACACCTTC. The genes are TRBV2 and TRBJ1-2; weak D call: TRBD1 (5 bases). CDR3 length: 13 amino acids. V was pared by 3 bases and J by 6 bases, with 11 bases between. The V gene's germline CDR1 is SNHLY and CDR2 FYNNEI. The whole variable domain, filled in from reference TRBV2 and TRBJ1-2, reads EPEVTQTPSHQVTQMGQEVILRCVPISNHLYFYWYRQILGQKVEFLVSFYNNEISEKSEIFDDQFSVERPDGSNFTLKIRSTKLEDSAMYFCASSDSGGNGYTFGSGTRLTVV.

CDR3 residues: CASISGTALKNTEAFF. CDR3 DNA sequence: TGCGCCAGCATTTCCGGGACAGCCCTCAAGAACACTGAAGCTTTCTTT. V and J are TRBV5-1 and TRBJ1-1, with 7 bases lining up with TRBD1. This CDR3 region has 16 residues. Germline CDR1 SGHRS, CDR2 YFSETQ. V was pared by 6 bases and J by 1 base, with 12 bases of the junction left unmatched.

This chain joins TRBV11-2 and TRBJ2-5; 9 bases line up with TRBD2. The V segment lost 4 bases and the J segment 1 base; nucleotides outside the gene matches: 7. The CDR3 runs to 16 residues. Germline V gives CDR1 SGHAT, CDR2 FQNNGV. The CDR3 DNA is TGTGCCAGCAGCTCCGGCGGCGGGGGGGCCCAAGAGACCCAGTACTTC. Translated: CASSSGGGGAQETQYF. Variable domain in full (rest from reference TRBV11-2 and TRBJ2-5): EAGVAQSPRYKIIEKRQSVAFWCNPISGHATLYWYQQILGQGPKLLIQFQNNGVVDDSQLPKDRFSAERLKGVDSTLKIQPAKLEDSAVYLCASSSGGGGAQETQYFGPGTRLLVL.

V is TRBV5-1 and J is TRBJ2-7; 10 nucleotides line up with TRBD1. V lost 4 bases, J lost 7 bases, and 11 bases stayed unmatched. CDR3 length equals 15 residues. From germline, CDR1 is SGHRS and CDR2 YFSETQ. The CDR3 DNA is TGCGCCAGCAGCCCCGTAGGACAGGGGGGCACGGAGCAGTACTTC. Its translation is CASSPVGQGGTEQYF.

The rearrangement uses TRBV28 and TRBJ1-6; TRBD1 matches at 8 bases. CDR3 length equals 14 residues. Looked up from germline, CDR1 is MDHEN and CDR2 is SYDVKM. With 6 bases clipped from V and 7 bases from J, the junction kept 5 bases outside the gene matches. The CDR3 DNA follows: TGTGCCAGCAGGCTTCAGGGGGCGAATTCACCCCTCCACTTT. This sequence encodes CASRLQGANSPLHF.

Written as DNA, the CDR3 is TGTGCCACCAGCAGAGATCGAGGCCAGCCCCAGCATTTT. Translated: CATSRDRGQPQHF. The chain recombines TRBV15 with TRBJ1-5; D is unclear. Trimming took 0 bases from V and 7 from J, leaving 7 bases between them. Looked up from germline, CDR1 is LNHNV and CDR2 is YYDKDF (reference sequence). CDR3 size: 13 residues.

The rearrangement links TRBV6-2 or TRBV6-3 to TRBJ2-7; 9 bases line up with TRBD2. The junction had 10 bases not matched to a gene; V was cut back by 5 bases and J by 2 bases. CDR1 and CDR2 from the germline V gene are MNHEY and SVGEGT. This CDR3 comprises 16 residues. The DNA of the CDR3 is TGTGCCAGCAGTACGAGAGCGGGGGGCACCCCCTACGAGCAGTACTTC. It specifies CASSTRAGGTPYEQYF.

The rearrangement uses TRBV5-1 and TRBJ1-1; possible D gene TRBD1, 5 bases. V lost 6 bases and J 4 bases, leaving 13 bases between the germline ends. Germline CDR1 SGHRS, CDR2 YFSETQ. This CDR3 region has 13 residues. CDR3: CASTTPGGTEAFF. CDR3 sequence (DNA): TGCGCCAGCACCACCCCGGGGGGCACTGAAGCTTTCTTT.

The V call is TRBV28, the J call TRBJ1-5; TRBD1 might be the D (5 bases). The CDR3 has 17 amino acids. From germline, CDR1 is MDHEN and CDR2 SYDVKM. Trimming pared 5 bases from V and 0 bases from J, leaving 17 bases between. The CDR3 reads CASSRTHTMNSNQPQHF. CDR3 nucleotides: TGTGCCAGCAGTAGGACACATACGATGAATAGCAATCAGCCCCAGCATTTT.

V usage is TRBV27 and J usage is TRBJ1-1, with 8 bases identical to TRBD1. The germline V gene encodes CDR1 MNHEY and CDR2 SMNVEV (reference sequence). CDR3 length: 14 residues. With 6 bases clipped from V and 4 bases from J, the junction kept 7 bases outside the gene matches. CDR3 in DNA: TGTGCCAGCAGCCTTCAGGGGGCGCCCACTGAAGCTTTCTTT. Residues: CASSLQGAPTEAFF.

The V gene is TRBV5-1, the J gene TRBJ1-6; weak D call: TRBD1 (5 bases). The CDR3 has 17 residues. Germline loops: CDR1 SGHRS, CDR2 YFSETQ. V dropped 0 bases and J dropped 3 bases, with 13 bases sitting between them. CDR3 sequence: CASSLVGGELYNSPLHF. The CDR3 DNA is TGCGCCAGCAGCTTGGTGGGGGGGGAGCTCTATAATTCACCCCTCCACTTT.

A few counts support this clone. The gene calls are TRBV3-1 (or the pseudogene TRBV3-2) and TRBJ1-1; D is possibly TRBD1 (6 bases). Looked up from germline, CDR1 is LGHDT and CDR2 is YNNKEL (reference sequence). The CDR3 runs 14 residues. V was cut by 4 bases and J by 8 bases, with 17 bases left in between. The CDR3 reads CASSRTQGRGEAFF. The CDR3 DNA sequence: TGTGCCAGCAGCCGAACACAGGGACGAGGGGAAGCTTTCTTT.

The chain has TRBV5-4 and TRBJ2-7; 8 nucleotides align to TRBD1. Trimming cost V 0 bases and J 4 bases; bases outside gene matches: 3. Germline V gives CDR1 SGHNT, CDR2 YYREEE (reference sequence). The length of the CDR3 is 14 residues. The CDR3 nucleotides read TGTGCCAGCAGCTTGGGGACAGGGCGATACGAGCAGTACTTC. Amino acids: CASSLGTGRYEQYF.

J is TRBJ2-1 and V is TRBV30; 11 bases match TRBD2. The germline V gene has CDR1 GTSNPN and CDR2 SVGIG (reference sequence). V shed 1 base and J 4 bases; nucleotides not matched to a gene: 3. The CDR3 length is 15 residues. The CDR3 here is CAWSGTSGGYNEQFF. DNA of the CDR3: TGTGCCTGGAGTGGTACTAGCGGGGGTTACAATGAGCAGTTCTTC.

The chain has TRBV11-2 and TRBJ2-4; D is perhaps TRBD1 (6 bases). Germline CDR1 SGHAT, CDR2 FQNNGV. The CDR3 totals 13 residues. Trimming shortened V by 2 bases and J by 8 bases, and 10 bases separated the two germline ends. The CDR3 DNA sequence: TGTGCCAGCAGCTTACCAGGGGTGGACATTCAGTACTTC. Protein sequence: CASSLPGVDIQYF.

This chain links TRBV6-6 with TRBJ2-1, with a weak D call TRBD1 (6 bases). Per the germline V gene, CDR1 is MNHNY and CDR2 is SVGAGI (reference sequence). The CDR3 covers 14 residues. V lost 2 bases, J lost 1 base, and 6 bases lay in between. The CDR3 DNA follows: TGTGCCAGCAGTTACAGGGGGTCCTACAATGAGCAGTTCTTC. This gives the protein CASSYRGSYNEQFF.

The CDR3 bases are TGCAGTGCTAGTCCTGGACAGGGGGCCCACGGGGAGCTGTTTTTT. It codes for CSASPGQGAHGELFF. The V gene is TRBV20-1, the J gene TRBJ2-2, with 11 bases fitting TRBD1. The CDR3 is made up of 15 amino acids. Looked up from germline, CDR1 is DFQATT and CDR2 is SNEGSKA (reference sequence). After removal of 3 bases from V and 7 bases from J, the junction contained 7 bases not matched to a gene.

This clone was found a few times. The chain links TRBV30 to TRBJ1-1, with a weak D call TRBD1 (5 bases). There are 14 residues in the CDR3. Germline values: CDR1 GTSNPN, CDR2 SVGIG (reference sequence). V lost 3 bases, J lost 3 bases, and 14 bases lay in between. The CDR3 DNA sequence: TGTGCCTGGAGGCGGCAGGGAGGATACACTGAAGCTTTCTTT. Translating it yields CAWRRQGGYTEAFF.

This chain connects TRBV19 to TRBJ1-1, with D tentatively TRBD1 (5 bases). Between the trimmed V and J ends, which lost 2 bases and 0 bases, there was a span of 13 bases. CDR1 is LNHDA and CDR2 is SQIVND in the germline V gene (reference sequence). The CDR3 is made up of 16 amino acids. In nucleotides, the CDR3 is TGTGCCAGTAGTATAAGGGGTGAGCGCTTGAACACTGAAGCTTTCTTT. This codes for CASSIRGERLNTEAFF.

V gene TRBV30 combines with J gene TRBJ1-6; possible D gene TRBD1, 6 bases. In germline, CDR1 is GTSNPN, CDR2 SVGIG (reference sequence). The CDR3 totals 15 residues. V gave up 3 bases and J gave up 9 bases, with 18 bases separating them. In DNA, the CDR3 is TGTGCCTGGAGGGTCGGGGGGCAGGACGGTTCACCCCTCCACTTT. It is translated as CAWRVGGQDGSPLHF.

This clone is a singleton in its sample. This rearrangement joins TRBV5-6 to TRBJ1-5, with a possible D match to TRBD1 (5 bases). Trimming removed 2 bases at V and 2 bases at J, with 8 bases between. Germline CDR1 reads SGHDT; CDR2 reads YYEEEE. The CDR3 has 14 residues. As DNA, the CDR3 is TGTGCCAGCAGCTTAACGGGGGGCAATCAGCCCCAGCATTTT. Residues: CASSLTGGNQPQHF.

The V gene is TRBV18, the J gene TRBJ1-1, with D maybe TRBD1 (6 bases). The germline V and J ends were trimmed by 3 bases and 1 base, with 12 bases remaining between them. The CDR3 extends over 15 amino acids. CDR1 KGHSH and CDR2 LQKENI come from the germline V gene. The CDR3 here is CASSPTGHQNTEAFF. CDR3 DNA: TGTGCCAGCTCACCTACGGGACACCAGAACACTGAAGCTTTCTTT.

The chain employs TRBV5-5 and TRBJ2-4, with 11 bases matching TRBD1. This CDR3 comprises 16 residues. The germline CDR1 and CDR2 sequences are SGHKS and YYEKEE (reference sequence). V was pared by 1 base and J by 6 bases, with 6 bases of the junction left unmatched. The CDR3 spells CASSLSGQGASNIQYF. CDR3 bases: TGTGCCAGCAGCTTGTCTGGACAGGGGGCCTCAAACATTCAGTACTTC.

The V and J genes are TRBV5-1 and TRBJ2-5; 9 bases align to TRBD1. CDR1 SGHRS and CDR2 YFSETQ come from the germline V gene. The CDR3 has 15 residues. Germline trimming cut 4 bases from V and 5 bases from J; bases unmatched to any gene: 9. The CDR3 nucleotides read TGCGCCAGCAGCACGACCGGGACAGGGAGGGAGACCCAGTACTTC. Encoded protein: CASSTTGTGRETQYF.

The rearrangement joins TRBV4-3 to TRBJ2-5; 9 nucleotides align to TRBD2. Trimming at V came to 0 bases and at J to 4 bases, leaving 6 bases not matched to a gene. This CDR3 contains 16 residues. Germline loops: CDR1 LGHNA, CDR2 YSLEER. The CDR3 is CASSQDPSGVGETQYF. DNA for the CDR3: TGCGCCAGCAGCCAAGATCCTAGCGGGGTGGGAGAGACCCAGTACTTC.

This clone was observed once. The chain carries TRBV3-1 (or the pseudogene TRBV3-2) and TRBJ2-1, with a possible D match to TRBD1 (7 bases). With 0 bases removed from V and 4 bases from J, the gap between germline ends came to 19 bases. In germline, CDR1 is LGHDT, CDR2 YNNKEL (reference sequence). The length of the CDR3 is 18 residues. The CDR3, as DNA: TGTGCCAGCAGCCAAGATACGGCGGGGACCAGGGGGTACAATGAGCAGTTCTTC. Amino acids: CASSQDTAGTRGYNEQFF.

This clone was seen a single time. The rearrangement joins TRBV29-1 to TRBJ2-3, with D possibly being TRBD2 (7 bases). Deletions cut 7 bases from V and 6 bases from J, with 17 bases between. The germline V gene encodes CDR1 SQVTM and CDR2 ANQGSEA. The CDR3 runs 13 residues. The CDR3 here is CSALPGGLDTQYF. CDR3 nucleotide sequence: TGCAGCGCTCTCCCCGGGGGGCTGGATACGCAGTATTTT.

The chain uses TRBV3-1 (or the pseudogene TRBV3-2) and TRBJ1-6; no definite D call. CDR1 is LGHDT, CDR2 YNNKEL, per germline (reference sequence). CDR3 length equals 14 residues. Trimming removed 0 bases from V and 14 bases from J, with 14 bases in between. As DNA, the CDR3 is TGTGCCAGCAGCCAAGAATATCTCGGACTTACCCTCCACTTT. Its protein product is CASSQEYLGLTLHF.

This clone has a single count. V gene TRBV12-3 or TRBV12-4 combines with J gene TRBJ1-5, with 9 bases lining up with TRBD1. V trimming: 7 bases; J trimming: 5 bases; junction bases outside the gene matches: 3. The CDR3 runs to 13 residues. The CDR3 region has the DNA TGTGCCAGCAAACAGGGGGCTGATCAGCCCCAGCATTTT. Its protein product is CASKQGADQPQHF.

The chain recombines TRBV30 with TRBJ1-1, with D perhaps matching TRBD1 (5 bases). CDR1 GTSNPN and CDR2 SVGIG come from the germline V gene (reference sequence). Trimming took 0 bases from V and 5 from J, leaving 25 bases between them. The length of the CDR3 is 18 residues. This CDR3 is CAWSVRVRQGPRETEAFF. CDR3 nucleotides: TGTGCCTGGAGTGTACGAGTACGCCAGGGCCCCCGAGAGACTGAAGCTTTCTTT.

V and J are TRBV10-1 and TRBJ2-2; TRBD2 aligns across 11 bases. This CDR3 has 17 amino acids. Germline loops: CDR1 WNHNN, CDR2 SYGVQD (reference sequence). With V trimmed by 8 bases and J by 2 bases, 10 bases remained unmatched. CDR3 nucleotide sequence: TGCGCCAGCGGGGGACTAGCGGAACTTTTTAACACCGGGGAGCTGTTTTTT. Encoded protein: CASGGLAELFNTGELFF.

The chain has TRBV5-1 and TRBJ1-2; 8 positions agree with TRBD1. Germline V gives CDR1 SGHRS, CDR2 YFSETQ. After removal of 4 bases from V and 8 bases from J, the junction contained 19 bases not matched to a gene. This CDR3 has 17 residues. CDR3 nucleotide sequence: TGCGCCAGCAGCCCAGAACCAAGGACAGGGAGGGAGGGAGGCTACACCTTC. Residues: CASSPEPRTGREGGYTF.